This record concerns one T cell receptor beta chain sequence. Original analysis: Amplification of reference gene primers was used by the study to estimate nucleated cell counts. Sequenced by immunoSEQ multiplex PCR; TCRdb stores in-frame clones only, minus some. That table gives V, J and clone size, and the DNA gave D and trimming. This table holds approximately 280,000 clones, about nine tenths found once. This sample was included in a study of blood T cell repertoires in COVID-19. Study-level background: The analysed material was cDNA or gDNA that came from T cells, B-cell-depleted T cells, or PBMCs.

The CDR3 spans 14 residues. Germline CDR1 and CDR2: SNHLY and FYNNEI. Between the trimmed V and J ends, which lost 2 bases and 4 bases, there was a span of 11 bases. V usage is TRBV2 and J usage is TRBJ1-2, with D perhaps TRBD1 (5 bases). Material for sequencing was peripheral blood. This TCR derives from a man aged 50 to 59 with acute or convalescent COVID-19. The CDR3 protein is CASSEFLQVYGYTF. Here the CDR3 DNA reads TGTGCCAGCAGTGAATTTTTACAGGTCTATGGCTACACCTTC.